A single sample is the source of the 27 T cell receptor beta chains below, sequenced in a study of OX40 agonist ivuxolimab in advanced cancers. The data were produced by immunoSEQ multiplex PCR, yet TCRdb's version contains in-frame clones alone and is incomplete. The sample consists of over 10,000 clones, more than 75% of them appearing once. The input for sequencing was CD4+ or CD8+ T cells sorted from blood, taken in a trial of the OX40 agonist ivuxolimab. The receptors were sampled from an adult with an advanced solid tumor such as melanoma, head and neck, liver or kidney cancer.

The chain recombines TRBV10-3 with TRBJ1-6, with 9 bases aligning to TRBD1. V shed 2 bases and J 5 bases; nucleotides not matched to a gene: 10. Per germline, CDR1 ENHRY and CDR2 SYGVKD. CDR3 length: 18 residues. CDR3 DNA sequence: TGTGCCATCAGTGAGACGGACAGGGGTTGGGAGGATAATTCACCCCTCCACTTT. The encoded protein is CAISETDRGWEDNSPLHF.

The CDR3 DNA sequence: TGTGCCAGCCAGCCACTAGGACAGGGTGTGAATGAGCAGTTCTTC. Residues: CASQPLGQGVNEQFF. The V call is TRBV9, the J call TRBJ2-1, with 8 bases lining up with TRBD1. This CDR3 has 15 residues. Germline values: CDR1 SGDLS, CDR2 YYNGEE. V was clipped by 7 bases and J by 7 bases; unmatched bases: 13.

CDR3 protein: CASSSFTGRVHLNTEAFF. The CDR3 DNA reads as TGTGCCAGCAGCTCTTTTACTGGAAGGGTCCACCTTAACACTGAAGCTTTCTTT. The chain combines TRBV5-8 with TRBJ1-1, with D uncertain. V lost 3 bases and J lost 2, with 23 bases in between. CDR1 and CDR2 (germline): SGHTS, YDEGEE. The CDR3 runs 18 residues.

V and J are TRBV11-2 and TRBJ2-7; D unresolved. The CDR3 covers 13 residues. Germline-derived CDR1 and CDR2 are SGHAT and FQNNGV. V dropped 5 bases and J dropped 5 bases, with 13 bases sitting between them. The CDR3 bases are TGTGCCAGCAGCGCGCAAGGGTACCACGAGCAGTACTTC. Translated: CASSAQGYHEQYF.

V usage is TRBV4-3 and J usage is TRBJ2-2; D call uncertain. CDR1 LGHNA and CDR2 YSLEER come from the germline V gene. Between the trimmed V and J ends, which lost 0 bases and 7 bases, there was a span of 15 bases. The CDR3 is 16 amino acids. CDR3 in DNA: TGCGCCAGCAGCCAAGATCGCAACCTCGGTAGCGGGGAGCTGTTTTTT. Translation gives CASSQDRNLGSGELFF.

J is TRBJ2-2 and V is TRBV4-3; D is undetermined. Germline assignment: CDR1 LGHNA and CDR2 YSLEER. The CDR3 covers 15 residues. The V gene lost 3 bases and the J gene lost 6 bases, with 14 bases spanning the gap. This chain's CDR3 is CASSQMPGLSGELFF. The CDR3 DNA is TGCGCCAGCAGCCAGATGCCCGGTTTATCCGGGGAGCTGTTTTTT.

The chain uses TRBV27 and TRBJ2-1; 8 bases fit TRBD1. After removal of 7 bases from V and 0 bases from J, the junction contained 11 bases not matched to a gene. CDR1 and CDR2 from the germline V gene are MNHEY and SMNVEV (reference sequence). The CDR3 runs 17 residues. The CDR3 loop is CASTPLTGGDSYNEQFF. The CDR3 DNA sequence: TGTGCCAGCACTCCTTTAACAGGGGGTGACTCCTACAATGAGCAGTTCTTC.

This chain joins TRBV2 and TRBJ2-3; 7 bases agree with TRBD2. The CDR3 runs to 15 residues. The germline V gene encodes CDR1 SNHLY and CDR2 FYNNEI. The V segment lost 2 bases and the J segment 3 bases; nucleotides outside the gene matches: 5. The CDR3 is CASSEPGRETDTQYF. For the CDR3, the DNA is TGTGCCAGCAGTGAACCGGGGCGGGAGACAGATACGCAGTATTTT.

V usage is TRBV27 and J usage is TRBJ1-5; D unresolved. In germline, CDR1 is MNHEY, CDR2 SMNVEV (reference sequence). The CDR3 extends over 20 amino acids. Trimming shortened V by 10 bases and J by 0 bases, and 31 bases separated the two germline ends. CDR3 sequence: CAKDPPLDENPLYSNQPQHF. CDR3 in DNA: TGTGCCAAAGACCCCCCCCTGGACGAAAACCCCCTTTATAGCAATCAGCCCCAGCATTTT.

The V call is TRBV6-1, the J call TRBJ2-1; TRBD2 might be the D (5 bases). CDR3 length: 13 amino acids. The germline CDR1 and CDR2 sequences are MNHNS and SASEGT. Trimming took off 5 bases at V and 4 bases at J, with 9 bases between the two ends. CDR3 bases: TGTGCCAGCAGTAGGACTGCTTACAATGAGCAGTTCTTC. This sequence encodes CASSRTAYNEQFF.

This chain joins TRBV4-1 and TRBJ2-2, with D perhaps matching TRBD1 or TRBD2 (8 bases each). This CDR3 region has 17 residues. CDR1 is MGHRA and CDR2 is YSYEKL in the germline V gene. V gave up 4 bases and J gave up 6 bases, with 21 bases separating them. CDR3 region: CASSLQGASGLAGELFF. CDR3 in DNA: TGCGCCAGCAGCCTCCAGGGGGCTAGCGGGTTGGCCGGGGAGCTGTTTTTT.

This chain connects TRBV19 to TRBJ2-1, with TRBD1 as a possible D gene (6 bases). Between the trimmed V and J ends, which lost 3 bases and 4 bases, there was a span of 13 bases. This CDR3 has 15 amino acids. CDR1 LNHDA and CDR2 SQIVND come from the germline V gene (reference sequence). The CDR3 region is CASSILQGPYNEQFF. The CDR3 DNA reads TGTGCCAGTAGTATCTTACAGGGTCCTTACAATGAGCAGTTCTTC.

On this clone: A single base separates this from a much larger clone, so it may be a read error. J is TRBJ2-2 and V is TRBV19; 9 nucleotides align to TRBD1. The germline gives CDR1 LNHDA, CDR2 SQIVND (reference sequence). This CDR3 has 13 amino acids. Here the CDR3 reads CVSQTGGTGELFF. DNA of the CDR3: TGTGTCAGCCAGACAGGGGGCACCGGGGAGCTGTTTTTT.

The genes are TRBV9 and TRBJ2-1, with D perhaps TRBD2 (7 bases). Trimming took off 4 bases at V and 7 bases at J, with 21 bases between the two ends. CDR1 SGDLS and CDR2 YYNGEE come from the germline V gene. CDR3 length: 16 residues. This CDR3 is CASSLEGGDPGNEQFF. The CDR3 bases are TGTGCCAGCAGCTTAGAGGGGGGGGACCCTGGGAATGAGCAGTTCTTC.

This sequence joins TRBV27 and TRBJ1-2; TRBD1 might be the D (6 bases). CDR1 is MNHEY and CDR2 is SMNVEV in the germline V gene (reference sequence). This CDR3 is 15 amino acids long. Trimming removed 4 bases at V and 0 bases at J, with 12 bases between. The DNA for the CDR3 is TGTGCCAGCAGTTCAGGACAGCGAACTAACTATGGCTACACCTTC. This translates into CASSSGQRTNYGYTF.

There are a few counts of this clone. This chain joins TRBV27 and TRBJ2-7; 9 bases align to TRBD1. CDR1 and CDR2 from the germline V gene are MNHEY and SMNVEV (reference sequence). This CDR3 region has 16 residues. V was pared by 5 bases and J by 5 bases, with 13 bases of the junction left unmatched. This CDR3 is CASSPSTGTGNDEQYF. CDR3 nucleotides: TGTGCCAGCAGTCCCTCAACCGGGACAGGGAACGACGAGCAGTACTTC.

By share of the sample, this clone is medium-sized. This chain connects TRBV28 to TRBJ2-7; TRBD2 matches at 9 bases. From germline, CDR1 is MDHEN and CDR2 SYDVKM. There are 15 residues in the CDR3. V was clipped by 2 bases and J by 4 bases; unmatched bases: 6. CDR3 sequence reads: CASSLSLAGAYEQYF. The CDR3 DNA sequence: TGTGCCAGCAGTTTAAGTTTAGCGGGAGCGTACGAGCAGTACTTC.

The rearrangement uses TRBV19 and TRBJ2-7, with D hard to call. V dropped 4 bases and J dropped 1 base, with 14 bases sitting between them. This CDR3 spans 15 amino acids. The V gene's germline CDR1 is LNHDA and CDR2 SQIVND (reference sequence). CDR3 residues: CASSTSDGASYEQYF. The CDR3 DNA is TGTGCCAGTAGTACCTCCGACGGCGCGTCCTACGAGCAGTACTTC.

The rearrangement uses TRBV6-5 and TRBJ2-1; no definite D call. Per the germline V gene, CDR1 is MNHEY and CDR2 is SVGAGI. Trimming cost V 6 bases and J 4 bases, with 13 bases left between them. The CDR3 has 14 residues. Here the CDR3 DNA reads TGTGCCAGCAGCCCTGCCCCCGCTTACAATGAGCAGTTCTTC. Its translation: CASSPAPAYNEQFF.

A remark on this clone: The identical CDR3 is also encoded by other nucleotide sequences in the sample. The CDR3 bases are TGTGCCAGCAGTCGCAGGGTCGGCTCCTACGAGCAGTACTTC. This codes for CASSRRVGSYEQYF. The chain uses TRBV28 and TRBJ2-7; D is perhaps TRBD1 (5 bases). The CDR3 is 14 amino acids. Germline assignment: CDR1 MDHEN and CDR2 SYDVKM. V lost 5 bases and J lost 0, with 11 bases in between.

The chain couples TRBV2 to TRBJ1-5, with a possible D match to TRBD1 (5 bases). V shed 9 bases and J shed 9 bases, with 12 bases lying between them. The CDR3 extends over 11 amino acids. Germline CDR1 and CDR2: SNHLY and FYNNEI. The CDR3 DNA is TGTGCCAGACAGGATCCTAGGCCCCAGCATTTT. It yields the protein CARQDPRPQHF. The full variable domain, completed using reference TRBV2 and TRBJ1-5, is EPEVTQTPSHQVTQMGQEVILRCVPISNHLYFYWYRQILGQKVEFLVSFYNNEISEKSEIFDDQFSVERPDGSNFTLKIRSTKLEDSAMYFCARQDPRPQHFGDGTRLSIL.

The chain carries TRBV29-1 and TRBJ2-7, with TRBD1 matching over 8 bases. The CDR3 is 14 amino acids. Germline V gives CDR1 SQVTM, CDR2 ANQGSEA. The V segment lost 5 bases and the J segment 3 bases; nucleotides outside the gene matches: 9. CDR3 DNA sequence: TGCAGCGTTACGACGGGACAGGTTATCTACGAGCAGTACTTC. It codes for CSVTTGQVIYEQYF.

The V and J genes are TRBV29-1 and TRBJ2-3, with a tentative D call TRBD2 (5 bases). Germline-derived CDR1 and CDR2 are SQVTM and ANQGSEA. The CDR3 is 14 residues long. Trimming left V 8 bases short and J 1 base short, with 16 bases between. CDR3 coding DNA: TGCAGCACTGAGGGCAGCGCTCGCACAGATACGCAGTATTTT. It encodes CSTEGSARTDTQYF.

This sequence joins TRBV15 and TRBJ2-1; weak D call: TRBD1 (6 bases). The CDR3 runs to 15 residues. Between the trimmed V and J ends, which lost 0 bases and 6 bases, there was a span of 12 bases. The germline V gene encodes CDR1 LNHNV and CDR2 YYDKDF (reference sequence). CDR3 amino acids: CATSRDRGQGNEQFF. CDR3 bases: TGTGCCACCAGCAGAGACAGGGGCCAGGGCAATGAGCAGTTCTTC.

The rearrangement links TRBV7-3 to TRBJ2-2; D is possibly TRBD2 (6 bases). The CDR3 extends over 14 amino acids. V lost 3 bases to trimming and J lost 2 bases, with 7 bases between them. Germline V gene sequence: CDR1 SGHTA, CDR2 FQGTGA. CDR3 DNA sequence: TGTGCCAGCAGCTTGGGGGGAAACACCGGGGAGCTGTTTTTT. It translates to CASSLGGNTGELFF.

The DNA for the CDR3 is TGTGCCAGCAGTCCCATAGGCGGGGGAATCTCCTACGAGCAGTACTTC. Amino acid sequence: CASSPIGGGISYEQYF. The chain recombines TRBV28 with TRBJ2-7, with TRBD2 matching over 7 bases. V dropped 5 bases and J dropped 0; count of bases not matched to a gene: 10. The germline V gene has CDR1 MDHEN and CDR2 SYDVKM. The CDR3 totals 16 residues.

The chain has TRBV4-1 and TRBJ2-7; D assignment may be TRBD1 or TRBD2 (5 bases each). The CDR3 runs 15 residues. Germline V CDR1 and CDR2: MGHRA, YSYEKL. V shed 4 bases and J shed 6 bases, with 19 bases lying between them. This CDR3 reads CASSPSGTAVSEQYF. Here the CDR3 DNA reads TGCGCCAGCAGCCCATCCGGGACGGCCGTCTCCGAGCAGTACTTC.